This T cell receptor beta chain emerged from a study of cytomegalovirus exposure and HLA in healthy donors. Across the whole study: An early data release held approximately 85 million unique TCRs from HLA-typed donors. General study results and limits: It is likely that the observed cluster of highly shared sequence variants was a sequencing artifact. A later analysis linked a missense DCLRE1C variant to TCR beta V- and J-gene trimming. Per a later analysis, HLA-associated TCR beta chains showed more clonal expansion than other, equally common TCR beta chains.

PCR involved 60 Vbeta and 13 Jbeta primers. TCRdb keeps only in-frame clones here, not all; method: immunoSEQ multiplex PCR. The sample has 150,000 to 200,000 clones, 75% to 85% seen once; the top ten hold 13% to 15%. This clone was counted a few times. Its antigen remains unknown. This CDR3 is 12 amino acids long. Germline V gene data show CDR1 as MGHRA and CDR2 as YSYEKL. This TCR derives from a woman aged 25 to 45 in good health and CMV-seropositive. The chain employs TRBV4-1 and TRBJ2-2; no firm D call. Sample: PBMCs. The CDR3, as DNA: TGCGCTACGAGGAGTGGCACCGGGGAGCTGTTTTTT. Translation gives CATRSGTGELFF.